A single sample gave rise to the 10 T cell receptor beta chains below, sequenced in a study of technical replicates of blood from a few donors. Repertoires were generated with immunoSEQ multiplex PCR, while TCRdb's copy carries only in-frame clones and drops some. In the table there are tens of thousands of clones, 86% of which are singletons. Sequenced sample: PBMCs. These receptors originate from a human donor in good health. Some clones in this sample may be carry-over from other donors' samples.

V and J are TRBV18 and TRBJ1-1, with 7 bases matching TRBD1. The V gene's germline CDR1 is KGHSH and CDR2 LQKENI. V lost 5 bases to trimming and J lost 8 bases; unmatched junction nucleotides: 5. This CDR3 is 12 amino acids long. The CDR3 DNA reads as TGTGCCAGCTCATCAGGGGGTCAAGAAGCTTTCTTT. It encodes CASSSGGQEAFF.

In this sample, this clone turned up a few times. J is TRBJ1-5 and V is TRBV19; D gene uncertain. V was clipped by 2 bases and J by 6 bases, with 8 bases between them. Germline CDR1 LNHDA, CDR2 SQIVND (reference sequence). The CDR3 runs to 13 residues. As DNA, the CDR3 is TGTGCCAGTAGTATACAGGCCGGTCAGCCCCAGCATTTT. It is translated as CASSIQAGQPQHF.

This clone was found once. The chain links TRBV25-1 to TRBJ2-3; D is undetermined. The CDR3 loop spans 14 amino acids. CDR1 is MGHDK and CDR2 is SYGVNS in the germline V gene. V was pared by 4 bases and J by 0 bases, with 8 bases between. The CDR3 region has the DNA TGTGCCAGCAGTGTTATGGAGAGCACAGATACGCAGTATTTT. It encodes CASSVMESTDTQYF.

This chain links TRBV27 with TRBJ2-1; TRBD2 aligns across 14 bases. Germline V lookup: CDR1 MNHEY, CDR2 SMNVEV (reference sequence). This CDR3 is 15 amino acids long. The ends lost 5 bases at V and 9 bases at J; junction bases unmatched: 6. The CDR3 loop reads CASSMTSGGAGEQFF. CDR3 DNA: TGTGCCAGCAGTATGACTAGCGGGGGGGCCGGTGAGCAGTTCTTC.

The rearrangement joins TRBV7-9 to TRBJ2-7; a possible D gene is TRBD2 (6 bases). Germline V gene sequence: CDR1 SEHNR, CDR2 FQNEAQ (reference sequence). V was trimmed by 4 bases and J by 3 bases, leaving 16 bases between them. The CDR3 sequence is 15 residues long. The CDR3 is CASSSSPREDYEQYF. The CDR3 DNA follows: TGTGCCAGCAGCTCTTCCCCCAGGGAGGACTACGAGCAGTACTTC.

The CDR3 spells CASSDWRIQGSSPLHF. In DNA form, the CDR3 reads TGTGCCAGCAGTGATTGGCGTATACAGGGCTCCTCACCCCTCCACTTT. The genes are TRBV6-1 and TRBJ1-6; the D gene is possibly TRBD1 (6 bases). Germline lookup yields CDR1 MNHNS and CDR2 SASEGT. V lost 3 bases to trimming and J lost 10 bases, with 19 bases between them. The CDR3 runs to 16 residues.

The chain combines TRBV19 with TRBJ1-1, with D possibly TRBD1 on 6 matching bases. V shed 3 bases and J shed 4 bases, with 12 bases lying between them. Germline CDR1 reads LNHDA; CDR2 reads SQIVND (reference sequence). The CDR3 length is 14 residues. The CDR3 loop reads CASSIAGAVTEAFF. In DNA, the CDR3 is TGTGCCAGTAGTATCGCAGGGGCTGTCACTGAAGCTTTCTTT.

V and J are TRBV25-1 and TRBJ1-6; 7 bases are shared with TRBD1. The CDR3 extends over 18 amino acids. J was trimmed by 6 bases and V by 5 bases; bases with no gene match: 16. Germline V CDR1 and CDR2: MGHDK, SYGVNS. CDR3 sequence (DNA): TGTGCCAGCAGTACCAAATCCGGGACAGTTTCATGTAATTCACCCCTCCACTTT. Encoded protein: CASSTKSGTVSCNSPLHF.

The gene calls are TRBV2 and TRBJ2-6; D may be TRBD2 (5 bases). V dropped 5 bases and J dropped 0 bases, with 14 bases sitting between them. The CDR3 is 17 amino acids. Germline values: CDR1 SNHLY, CDR2 FYNNEI. As DNA, the CDR3 is TGTGCCAGCAGTAAGAACGCGAGGGCCTCTGGGGCCAACGTCCTGACTTTC. Protein: CASSKNARASGANVLTF.

The chain carries TRBV5-4 and TRBJ2-7, with D possibly being TRBD2 (6 bases). Germline loops: CDR1 SGHNT, CDR2 YYREEE (reference sequence). Trimming removed 0 bases at V and 3 bases at J, with 10 bases between. The CDR3 length is 14 residues. CDR3 in DNA: TGTGCCAGCAGCTTGGTTGCGGGGAACTACGAGCAGTACTTC. It yields the protein CASSLVAGNYEQYF. Variable domain in full (rest from reference TRBV5-4 and TRBJ2-7): ETGVTQSPTHLIKTRGQQVTLRCSSQSGHNTVSWYQQALGQGPQFIFQYYREEENGRGNFPPRFSGLQFPNYSSELNVNALELDDSALYLCASSLVAGNYEQYFGPGTRLTVT.